The 29 T cell receptor beta chains below all came from one sample that was sequenced in a study of shared clonotypes between healthy human individuals. Clones were sequenced by immunoSEQ multiplex PCR, and TCRdb holds only the in-frame ones, with some missing. Of about 2,100,000 clones listed, 85% to 95% are singletons. Naive CD8 cells were CD45RO-negative, positively selected for CCR7, excluding terminally differentiated effector memory CD45RA+ cells. Sequencing input: naive CD8+ T cells from PBMCs. Every receptor here comes from a man aged 18 to 29 in good health. Some clones in this sample may be carry-over from other donors' samples.

The genes are TRBV5-1 and TRBJ2-1; no clear D. V gave up 0 bases and J gave up 2 bases, with 15 bases separating them. The germline V gene encodes CDR1 SGHRS and CDR2 YFSETQ. The CDR3 is 17 amino acids. CDR3 sequence (DNA): TGCGCCAGCAGCTTGGCCGACGACCCCGTACCCTACAATGAGCAGTTCTTC. This encodes CASSLADDPVPYNEQFF.

The rearrangement uses TRBV27 and TRBJ1-2, with 9 positions matching TRBD1. CDR1 MNHEY and CDR2 SMNVEV come from the germline V gene (reference sequence). The V gene end was trimmed by 5 bases and the J gene end by 5 bases; junction bases not matched to a gene: 15. The CDR3 covers 17 residues. The CDR3 region is CASSPQIWTGVGYGYTF. CDR3 DNA: TGTGCCAGCAGTCCTCAAATCTGGACAGGGGTTGGGTATGGCTACACCTTC.

The sample holds one count of this clone. A read error may produce the germline difference seen at one junction end. The gene calls are TRBV4-1 and TRBJ1-5, with 8 nucleotides matching TRBD1. The CDR3 runs to 12 residues. The germline gives CDR1 MGHRA, CDR2 YSYEKL. The chain's CDR3 is CASSAPGTGHFF. The CDR3 nucleotides read TGCGCCAGCAGCGCGCCCGGGACAGGTCATTTTTTT.

Turning to this clone: This CDR3 is also generated by other DNA sequences in the sample. The chain couples TRBV5-1 to TRBJ2-7; 10 nucleotides agree with TRBD1. The trim removed 4 bases at V and 2 bases at J, leaving 3 bases unmatched. The germline V gene has CDR1 SGHRS and CDR2 YFSETQ. This CDR3 comprises 14 residues. The chain's CDR3 is CASSPGQGAYEQYF. The CDR3 nucleotides read TGCGCCAGCAGCCCCGGACAGGGGGCCTACGAGCAGTACTTC.

This rearrangement joins TRBV30 to TRBJ1-4; TRBD1 is a possible D gene (5 bases). The CDR3 has 14 residues. V was clipped by 2 bases and J by 8 bases, with 15 bases between them. Germline-derived CDR1 and CDR2 are GTSNPN and SVGIG (reference sequence). CDR3 DNA sequence: TGTGCCTGGAGTCTTGGGGGAGGTTACGAAAAACTGTTTTTT. Protein product: CAWSLGGGYEKLFF.

The chain carries TRBV15 and TRBJ2-1, with D tentatively TRBD2 (6 bases). Between the trimmed V and J ends, which lost 2 bases and 8 bases, there was a span of 10 bases. This CDR3 is built from 13 residues. The V gene's germline CDR1 is LNHNV and CDR2 YYDKDF (reference sequence). CDR3 nucleotide sequence: TGTGCCACCAGCAGACTGCGGGGCCATGAGCAGTTCTTC. It is translated as CATSRLRGHEQFF.

The chain recombines TRBV11-2 with TRBJ2-2; D gene unclear. The CDR3 is 14 amino acids. The germline V gene encodes CDR1 SGHAT and CDR2 FQNNGV. V lost 1 base and J 1 base, leaving 4 bases between the germline ends. The CDR3 DNA sequence: TGTGCCAGCAGCTTAGGGTGGAACACCGGGGAGCTGTTTTTT. Residues: CASSLGWNTGELFF.

Comment on this clone: The same CDR3 can be traced to other DNA sequences in this sample. This chain joins TRBV4-3 and TRBJ2-7, with no clear D. Germline CDR1 LGHNA, CDR2 YSLEER. V gave up 0 bases and J gave up 3 bases, with 9 bases separating them. There are 14 residues in the CDR3. CDR3 nucleotide sequence: TGCGCCAGCAGCCAAGATCGCGGTATCTACGAGCAGTACTTC. This codes for CASSQDRGIYEQYF.

V and J are TRBV27 and TRBJ1-2, with D possibly TRBD1 on 6 matching bases. There are 14 residues in the CDR3. Germline V gene data show CDR1 as MNHEY and CDR2 as SMNVEV (reference sequence). V shed 3 bases and J shed 3 bases, with 11 bases lying between them. CDR3 residues: CASSFWGADYGYTF. In nucleotides, the CDR3 is TGTGCCAGCAGTTTCTGGGGGGCGGACTATGGCTACACCTTC.

Here the CDR3 DNA reads TGCGCCAGCAGCTCAGAGGGTGGAGACCATGAAAAACTGTTTTTT. Residues: CASSSEGGDHEKLFF. The rearrangement uses TRBV5-1 and TRBJ1-4; D not certain. Germline CDR1 and CDR2: SGHRS and YFSETQ. The ends were cut back, 3 bases at V and 6 bases at J, with 15 bases in the middle. The length of the CDR3 is 15 residues.

J is TRBJ2-3 and V is TRBV14, with 7 bases identical to TRBD2. This CDR3 has 16 amino acids. Germline CDR1 is SGHDN and CDR2 is FVKESK. Trimming at V came to 0 bases and at J to 5 bases, leaving 8 bases not matched to a gene. The CDR3 loop reads CASSQEVSGPEDTQYF. The CDR3 DNA sequence: TGTGCCAGCAGCCAAGAAGTTAGCGGGCCAGAAGATACGCAGTATTTT.

This chain connects TRBV25-1 to TRBJ1-1, with 7 bases matching TRBD1. Looked up from germline, CDR1 is MGHDK and CDR2 is SYGVNS. This CDR3 is 17 amino acids long. With 0 bases clipped from V and 5 bases from J, the junction kept 12 bases outside the gene matches. CDR3 bases: TGTGCCAGCAGTGAATATAGAGGCTGGGGACAGAAGACTGAAGCTTTCTTT. This sequence encodes CASSEYRGWGQKTEAFF.

The genes are TRBV27 and TRBJ1-5; D is unclear. CDR1 is MNHEY and CDR2 is SMNVEV in the germline V gene (reference sequence). Trimming took 1 base from V and 3 from J, leaving 13 bases between them. The CDR3 runs to 16 residues. The CDR3 sequence is CASSLLGRRDNQPQHF. Written as DNA, the CDR3 is TGTGCCAGCAGTTTATTGGGTCGGAGGGACAATCAGCCCCAGCATTTT.

Notes on this clone: The sample carries other DNA sequences with the same CDR3. The chain joins TRBV29-1 to TRBJ2-7; D is unclear. The CDR3 is made up of 11 amino acids. Trimming shortened V by 6 bases and J by 1 base, and 7 bases separated the two germline ends. Per the germline V gene, CDR1 is SQVTM and CDR2 is ANQGSEA. For the CDR3, the DNA is TGCAGCGTAAGGTTGTCCTACGAGCAGTACTTC. This sequence encodes CSVRLSYEQYF.

The chain is built from TRBV9 and TRBJ2-4, with TRBD1 identical over 10 bases. Per germline, CDR1 SGDLS and CDR2 YYNGEE. This CDR3 has 18 residues. Trimming cost V 0 bases and J 0 bases; bases outside gene matches: 6. The DNA for the CDR3 is TGTGCCAGCAGCGTAGAAGGGACAGGGGCCCTAGCCAAAAACATTCAGTACTTC. Its protein is CASSVEGTGALAKNIQYF.

This clone was seen just once. The genes are TRBV29-1 and TRBJ2-7, with D perhaps matching TRBD1 or TRBD2 (6 bases each). V lost 8 bases and J 1 base, leaving 12 bases between the germline ends. Germline V gene sequence: CDR1 SQVTM, CDR2 ANQGSEA. The CDR3 has 12 amino acids. The CDR3 sequence: CSTRGESYEQYF. The DNA of the CDR3 is TGCAGCACTAGGGGGGAATCCTACGAGCAGTACTTC.

This clone showed up just once. The chain joins TRBV5-1 to TRBJ2-7, with TRBD2 as a possible D gene (5 bases). This CDR3 comprises 15 residues. Germline CDR1 reads SGHRS; CDR2 reads YFSETQ. Trimming cost V 0 bases and J 0 bases, with 10 bases left between them. This chain's CDR3 is CASSLDPSLSYEQYF. CDR3 nucleotide sequence: TGCGCCAGCAGCTTGGACCCTAGCCTCTCCTACGAGCAGTACTTC.

Of note for this clone: Other DNA variants within this sample encode the same CDR3. J is TRBJ2-7 and V is TRBV27; a weak D match, TRBD1 (6 bases). Deletions cut 6 bases from V and 6 bases from J, with 12 bases between. The CDR3 runs 12 residues. Germline V gives CDR1 MNHEY, CDR2 SMNVEV (reference sequence). The CDR3 is CASSWGLGEQYF. The CDR3 DNA is TGTGCCAGCAGCTGGGGGCTTGGCGAGCAGTACTTC.

The chain combines TRBV4-1 with TRBJ1-1, with TRBD1 matching over 7 bases. CDR3 length: 15 amino acids. Germline V CDR1 and CDR2: MGHRA, YSYEKL. V shed 2 bases, J shed 1 base, and the junction held 4 bases outside the gene matches. CDR3 bases: TGCGCCAGCAGCCAAAAACAGGGGAAGAACACTGAAGCTTTCTTT. This encodes CASSQKQGKNTEAFF.

The sample holds a few counts of this clone. The J gene is TRBJ1-2, the V gene TRBV28; D ambiguous. This CDR3 is built from 10 residues. V was clipped by 10 bases and J by 8 bases, with 11 bases between them. CDR1 is MDHEN and CDR2 is SYDVKM in the germline V gene. The DNA of the CDR3 is TGTGCCACCGCCAGAGCGGGCTACACCTTC. It codes for CATARAGYTF.

V usage is TRBV7-9 and J usage is TRBJ2-7, with D perhaps TRBD1 or TRBD2 (5 bases each). Germline CDR1 SEHNR, CDR2 FQNEAQ (reference sequence). The CDR3 extends over 15 amino acids. V lost 2 bases and J 2 bases, leaving 13 bases between the germline ends. The CDR3 DNA reads TGTGCCAGCAGCTTACGAGGGGAGCCCGCCTACGAGCAGTACTTC. This encodes CASSLRGEPAYEQYF.

The chain recombines TRBV10-3 with TRBJ2-1; 8 bases line up with TRBD2. The CDR3 is 15 amino acids. The germline CDR1 and CDR2 sequences are ENHRY and SYGVKD. The ends lost 4 bases at V and 5 bases at J; junction bases unmatched: 7. In DNA, the CDR3 is TGTGCCATCAGTGCGGCGCGGGGGGTTAACAATGAGCAGTTCTTC. Translating gives CAISAARGVNNEQFF.

This chain uses TRBV30 with TRBJ2-2, with TRBD2 as a possible D gene (6 bases). This CDR3 has 15 amino acids. Trimming took 4 bases from V and 8 from J, leaving 20 bases between them. Germline lookup yields CDR1 GTSNPN and CDR2 SVGIG (reference sequence). The chain's CDR3 is CAWIGRGLPVGELFF. For the CDR3, the DNA is TGTGCCTGGATAGGTCGGGGACTCCCTGTAGGGGAGCTGTTTTTT.

The V and J genes are TRBV7-2 and TRBJ1-1; D may be TRBD1 (5 bases). The CDR3 sequence is 14 residues long. Germline CDR1 reads SGHTA; CDR2 reads FQGNSA. V was cut by 1 base and J by 6 bases, with 12 bases left in between. The CDR3 is CASSLVGVGPEAFF. The CDR3, as DNA: TGTGCCAGCAGCTTAGTGGGGGTCGGCCCTGAAGCTTTCTTT.

Details on this clone: With a much larger clone just one base away, this may be a read error. Within the sample, other DNA sequences also encode this same CDR3. V usage is TRBV27 and J usage is TRBJ1-1; possibly TRBD1 for D (5 bases). CDR3 length: 12 amino acids. The ends were cut back, 6 bases at V and 1 base at J, with 6 bases in the middle. CDR1 and CDR2 (germline): MNHEY, SMNVEV (reference sequence). DNA of the CDR3: TGTGCCAGCAGAACAGGGAACACTGAAGCTTTCTTT. Amino acids: CASRTGNTEAFF.

On this clone: The identical CDR3 is also encoded by other nucleotide sequences in the sample. This chain joins TRBV5-6 and TRBJ1-5, with TRBD1 as a possible D gene (6 bases). Trimming removed 0 bases at V and 4 bases at J, with 8 bases between. This CDR3 spans 14 amino acids. The germline gives CDR1 SGHDT, CDR2 YYEEEE. The CDR3 DNA is TGTGCCAGCAGCTTGGAAGGGGGGAATCAGCCCCAGCATTTT. Translating it yields CASSLEGGNQPQHF.

This clone was counted only a few times. V gene TRBV9 combines with J gene TRBJ2-1; 11 nucleotides agree with TRBD1. The CDR3 length is 15 residues. CDR1 and CDR2 (germline): SGDLS, YYNGEE. The trim removed 3 bases at V and 2 bases at J, leaving 1 base unmatched. The CDR3: CASSEDRGPYNEQFF. The CDR3 DNA follows: TGTGCCAGCAGCGAGGACAGGGGGCCCTACAATGAGCAGTTCTTC. The variable domain in full, with the rest retrieved from reference TRBV9 and TRBJ2-1, is DSGVTQTPKHLITATGQRVTLRCSPRSGDLSVYWYQQSLDQGLQFLIQYYNGEERAKGNILERFSAQQFPDLHSELNLSSLELGDSALYFCASSEDRGPYNEQFFGPGTRLTVL.

V and J are TRBV27 and TRBJ2-5, with D possibly matching TRBD1 (5 bases). Germline CDR1 reads MNHEY; CDR2 reads SMNVEV (reference sequence). This CDR3 spans 15 amino acids. Trimming removed 2 bases at V and 4 bases at J, with 14 bases between. The CDR3 sequence: CASSLTGTLSETQYF. The CDR3 region has the DNA TGTGCCAGCAGTTTAACAGGAACCCTATCAGAGACCCAGTACTTC.

Worth noting for this clone: A junction boundary mismatches the germline segment, possibly from a read error. The chain recombines TRBV6-1 with TRBJ2-7; 7 positions match TRBD1. The CDR3 sequence is 13 residues long. The germline V gene encodes CDR1 MNHNS and CDR2 SASEGT. CDR3 sequence reads: CAGRQGLSSEQYF. CDR3 in DNA: TGTGCCGGACGACAGGGTCTCTCCTCCGAGCAGTACTTC.